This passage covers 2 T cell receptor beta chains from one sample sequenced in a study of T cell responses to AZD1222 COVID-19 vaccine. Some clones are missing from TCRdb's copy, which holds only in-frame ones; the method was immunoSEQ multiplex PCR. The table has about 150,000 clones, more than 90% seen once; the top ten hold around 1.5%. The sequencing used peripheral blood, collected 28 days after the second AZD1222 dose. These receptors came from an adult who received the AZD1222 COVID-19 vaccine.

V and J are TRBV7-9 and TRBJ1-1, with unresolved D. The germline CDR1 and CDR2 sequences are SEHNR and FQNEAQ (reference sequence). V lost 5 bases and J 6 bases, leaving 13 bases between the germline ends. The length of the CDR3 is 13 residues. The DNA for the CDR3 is TGTGCCAGCAGCCCTGCCCGGGAGGCTGAAGCTTTCTTT. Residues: CASSPAREAEAFF.

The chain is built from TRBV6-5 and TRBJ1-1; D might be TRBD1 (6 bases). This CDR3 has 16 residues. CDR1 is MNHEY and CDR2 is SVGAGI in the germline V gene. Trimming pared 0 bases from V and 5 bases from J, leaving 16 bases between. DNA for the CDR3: TGTGCCAGCAGTTACTCGATCAGAACAGGGAGGACTGAAGCTTTCTTT. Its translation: CASSYSIRTGRTEAFF.